This T cell receptor beta chain was recorded in a study of cytomegalovirus exposure and HLA in healthy donors. Study results and caveats: TCR beta V- and J-gene trimming, according to a later analysis, was linked to a missense DCLRE1C variant.

There are 14 residues in the CDR3. The junction had 7 bases not matched to a gene; V was cut back by 5 bases and J by 3 bases. The V gene's germline CDR1 is SGHRS and CDR2 YFSETQ. Remarks on this clone: Its antigen is currently unknown.

This PCR relied on a set of 60 Vbeta primers and 13 Jbeta primers. The data were produced by immunoSEQ multiplex PCR, yet TCRdb's version contains in-frame clones alone and is incomplete. In the table there are more than 150,000 clones, roughly 75% of which are singletons. The chain recombines TRBV5-1 with TRBJ1-1; TRBD1 agrees at 7 bases. The origin of this receptor is a woman aged 30 to 39 in good health and CMV-seronegative. Sequenced input: PBMCs. The CDR3 is CASSSTGWDTEAFF. The CDR3 DNA reads TGCGCCAGCAGTTCGACAGGGTGGGACACTGAAGCTTTCTTT.